A selection of T cell receptor beta chains follows, all from one sample in a study of PD-L1 blockade in urothelial cancer. Generated by immunoSEQ multiplex PCR, the TCRdb table keeps only in-frame clones and is missing some. The data show around 110,000 clones, approximately 90% seen once. Material: PBMCs, obtained around atezolizumab (anti-PD-L1) treatment. All receptors derive from a man in his sixties with urothelial cancer. Each CDR3 is given with its conserved first and last residue.

TRBV6-6	TRBJ1-2	CATETGGGGYTF
TRBV9	TRBJ2-5	CASSVGAGNQETQYF
TRBV15	TRBJ2-2	CATSRRLAGTGELFF
TRBV4-3	TRBJ2-2	CASSQVEGYTGELFF
TRBV5-6	TRBJ2-6	CASSGITGGRSFVLTF
TRBV29-1	TRBJ2-2	CSVDGVNTGELFF
TRBV25-1	TRBJ1-1	CASSRTGDTEAFF
TRBV7-2	TRBJ2-2	CASSLAGTRGTGELFF
TRBV5-5	TRBJ2-2	CASSSGGINTGELFF
TRBV27	TRBJ2-2	CASSLYRNTGELFF
TRBV2	TRBJ1-5	CASRRQPQQPQHF
TRBV5-1	TRBJ2-5	CASSLQGNDETQYF
TRBV7-2	TRBJ1-4	CASSSGTANEKLFF
TRBV28	TRBJ2-1	CASSLLGGRAVNEQFF
TRBV25-1	TRBJ2-3	CASSEPPSGGQRDTQYF
TRBV10-3	TRBJ1-6	CAITEGGGSPLHF
TRBV29-1	TRBJ1-1	CSVRPDTEAFF
TRBV5-1	TRBJ2-7	CASSFSGGGDEQYF
TRBV5-1	TRBJ2-5	CASSAGTGWETQYF
TRBV7-2	TRBJ2-7	CASSLARNTYEQYF
TRBV11-3	TRBJ2-7	CASSFRWGDEQYF
TRBV6-6	TRBJ1-5	CASSYNRGAAQPQHF
TRBV10-3	TRBJ2-3	CAISEGGGPDTQYF
TRBV7-2	TRBJ2-5	CASSLGGLAGGQETQYF
TRBV5-1	TRBJ2-7	CASSLDRGDEQYF
TRBV5-1	TRBJ2-2	CASSLAGRGTGELFF
TRBV7-9	TRBJ2-7	CASSVTVTTGIPYEQYF
TRBV19	TRBJ2-3	CASSTGQGWGPDTQYF
TRBV6-5	TRBJ2-5	CASTSSGGVGETQYF
TRBV2	TRBJ2-1	CASSTGTVYNEQFF
TRBV28	TRBJ2-7	CASSLTGEYYEQYF